This TCR beta chain was sequenced during a study of long-term antiretroviral therapy in people with HIV. immunoSEQ v3.0 was run at survey level. 40,000-50,000 T-cell genomes per sample were the sequencing target. Produced via immunoSEQ multiplex PCR; TCRdb's table is partial and in-frame only. Found here are approximately 11,000 clones, roughly 79% of them singletons; the top ten hold roughly 19%. The V gene lost 2 bases and the J gene lost 1 base, with 11 bases spanning the gap. The V gene's germline CDR1 is MGHRA and CDR2 YSYEKL. This CDR3 contains 15 residues. Treated in the United States were all of the participants with HIV. Cryopreserved PBMC samples of roughly 0.95-10 million cells were used for DNA extraction. The study, taken as a whole, reports: Transplant donor controls retained higher diversity, though diversity increased after ART.

As to this clone: Its matching antigen is unknown.

This sample comprised unsorted PBMCs, obtained at the start of antiretroviral therapy, before treatment. This chain connects TRBV4-1 to TRBJ1-1, with D unclear. The TCR originated in a man aged 25 to 45 with HIV. CDR3 sequence reads: CASSQPVGRNTEAFF. The CDR3 nucleotides are TGCGCCAGCAGCCAACCGGTGGGGAGGAACACTGAAGCTTTCTTT.